The clone carrying this TCR beta chain has only a few counts. Antigen: not known. The data were obtained in a study of regulatory T cells in long-lasting Graves disease. Overall study findings and caveats: Those with persistent Graves' had less TCR diversity than newly diagnosed patients. Favoring TRBV28, TRBJ1-2 and TRBJ2-5 was a feature seen in persistent disease.

The authors built TCR beta libraries using iRepertoire HTBI primers and Arm-PCR of CDR3 regions. Under the authors' procedure: Taken together, the samples had roughly 56 TRBV and roughly 14 TRBJ segments identified. TCRdb fed the multiplex PCR reads into MiXCR, producing one record per CDR3 protein. TCRdb's processing, not the authors', yielded these V and J calls. There are 200,000 to 250,000 distinct CDR3 sequences in the sample; 20% to 25% occur only once, and about 15% lies in the top ten. Time point meaning: newly diagnosed GD, antithyroid drugs for less than 3 months. After RNA was extracted from PBMCs, the TCR library was made from it. The V end was cut by 5 bases, the J end by 0 bases, with 11 bases between. The CDR3 length is 16 residues. Germline V CDR1 and CDR2: MNHEY, SVGEGT.

J is TRBJ2-6 and V is TRBV6-2 or TRBV6-3, with D perhaps given as TRBD1 or TRBD2 (5 bases each). The receptor was derived from a female donor with Graves disease. This specimen was peripheral blood mononuclear cells (PBMCs), taken at new diagnosis, from a patient treated with antithyroid drugs. The CDR3: CASSGGDSSGANVLTF. CDR3 coding DNA: TGTGCCAGCAGTGGAGGAGACAGCTCTGGGGCCAACGTCCTGACTTTC.